The 3 T cell receptor beta chains reported below all come from one sample, sequenced in a study of CD8 T cells in ankylosing spondylitis. Study outcomes and limitations: Ankylosing spondylitis blood appeared to carry a characteristic TCR beta motif of under ten highly homologous variants.

The antigens these receptors bind are not known. Using its own MiXCR run on the 5' RACE reads, TCRdb lists one record per CDR3 protein. Of some 140,000 distinct CDR3 sequences listed, 15% to 20% are singletons. The sequenced sample consisted of blood, either unsorted or a sorted T cell fraction (not recorded which). The receptors here all came from a male donor with ankylosing spondylitis.

The chain couples TRBV15 to TRBJ2-3; 9 positions match TRBD2. The CDR3 totals 18 residues. V trimming: 3 bases; J trimming: 5 bases; junction bases outside the gene matches: 15. Per germline, CDR1 LNHNV and CDR2 YYDKDF (reference sequence). The CDR3 loop is CATSRGWREGPWEDTQYF. The CDR3 nucleotides are TGTGCCACCAGCAGGGGATGGCGGGAGGGCCCGTGGGAAGATACGCAGTATTTT.

This clonotype has ten or more counts. The chain combines TRBV27 with TRBJ1-5, with TRBD1 identical over 8 bases. Looked up from germline, CDR1 is MNHEY and CDR2 is SMNVEV (reference sequence). The V gene end was trimmed by 4 bases and the J gene end by 6 bases; junction bases not matched to a gene: 2. There are 13 residues in the CDR3. The CDR3 sequence is CASSSGGSQPQHF. The CDR3 DNA reads as TGTGCCAGCAGTTCAGGGGGCAGTCAGCCCCAGCATTTT.

There are a few counts of this clonotype. V gene TRBV12-3 or TRBV12-4 combines with J gene TRBJ2-7; D is unclear. The V end was cut by 2 bases, the J end by 3 bases, with 8 bases between. The CDR3 totals 13 residues. DNA for the CDR3: TGTGCCAGCAGTTTATGGCAGTACTACGAGCAGTACTTC. Protein product: CASSLWQYYEQYF.